This T cell receptor (beta chain) comes out of a study of CD8+ T cells in alopecia areata. Cell sorting was performed on pooled cutaneous lymph node cells with CD4, CD8alpha, NKG2D, NKG2ACE and other markers. Study-level findings and limits: Scalp repertoires also include resident alphabeta T cells from normal skin.

Turning to this clone: Antigen specificity is unknown. Genes and germline are mouse. The read halts 3 residues ahead of the CDR3 end, with the missing end drawn from the germline J gene.

RNA was extracted and reverse transcribed into cDNA as the sequencing template. The data were produced by immunoSEQ multiplex PCR, yet TCRdb's version contains in-frame clones alone and is incomplete. The sample was found to contain 200,000 to 300,000 clones, and every one recurs. CDR3 length equals 16 residues. Trimming took off 4 bases at V and 3 bases at J, with 13 bases between the two ends. CDR1 and CDR2 from the germline V gene are LGHNA and YNLKQL (reference sequence). The clonotype originates from a C3H/HeJ mouse with alopecia areata. MHC haplotype here: H2-k. This chain uses TRBV5 with TRBJ1-6; D possibly corresponds to TRBD1 (6 bases). TRBJ1-6 has ORF status, its function being uncertain. The sample taken for sequencing was CD4+ T cells sorted from a lymph node. The sequenced part of the CDR3 DNA is TGTGCCAGCAGCCCCGGTGCAGGGGACTATAATTCGCCC. It encodes CASSPGAGDYNSP. The CDR3 in its entirety is CASSPGAGDYNSPLYF.